The 4 T cell receptor beta chains presented below share a single source sample, sequenced in a study of blood T cell repertoires in COVID-19. The repertoire was sequenced with immunoSEQ multiplex PCR; TCRdb's copy has only in-frame clones and lacks some. This table has over 65,000 clones, 81% appearing once. Specimen: peripheral blood. The receptor source for this set is a human donor in a cohort sampled during active COVID-19.

This clone was recorded once. The sample has other DNA sequences that encode this CDR3 too. This chain connects TRBV7-2 to TRBJ2-7; no reliable D call. The V end was cut by 5 bases, the J end by 1 base, with 15 bases between. CDR3 size: 15 residues. Germline CDR1 SGHTA, CDR2 FQGNSA. CDR3 in DNA: TGTGCCAGCAGCCCCTCCGGCGGCTTATCCTACGAGCAGTACTTC. Its protein is CASSPSGGLSYEQYF.

This chain connects TRBV6-5 to TRBJ1-5; D is possibly TRBD1 (5 bases). Per germline, CDR1 MNHEY and CDR2 SVGAGI. This CDR3 has 13 amino acids. V was trimmed by 6 bases and J by 5 bases, leaving 11 bases between them. For the CDR3, the DNA is TGTGCCAGCAGACGGGAGGGGTATCAGCCCCAGCATTTT. This codes for CASRREGYQPQHF.

The CDR3 is CASSLGQGFEAFF. Written as DNA, the CDR3 is TGTGCCAGCAGCTTGGGACAGGGGTTTGAAGCTTTCTTT. The V and J genes are TRBV7-2 and TRBJ1-1; 10 bases align to TRBD1. This CDR3 is built from 13 residues. The V and J ends lost 3 bases and 7 bases, in that order; junction bases with no gene match: 2. Germline assignment: CDR1 SGHTA and CDR2 FQGNSA.

J is TRBJ2-1 and V is TRBV5-4; 8 bases agree with TRBD2. CDR3 length: 15 residues. The germline CDR1 and CDR2 sequences are SGHNT and YYREEE (reference sequence). V shed 4 bases, J shed 4 bases, and the junction held 7 bases outside the gene matches. CDR3: CASSQAGELYNEQFF. The DNA of the CDR3 is TGTGCCAGCAGCCAAGCGGGAGAGTTATACAATGAGCAGTTCTTC.